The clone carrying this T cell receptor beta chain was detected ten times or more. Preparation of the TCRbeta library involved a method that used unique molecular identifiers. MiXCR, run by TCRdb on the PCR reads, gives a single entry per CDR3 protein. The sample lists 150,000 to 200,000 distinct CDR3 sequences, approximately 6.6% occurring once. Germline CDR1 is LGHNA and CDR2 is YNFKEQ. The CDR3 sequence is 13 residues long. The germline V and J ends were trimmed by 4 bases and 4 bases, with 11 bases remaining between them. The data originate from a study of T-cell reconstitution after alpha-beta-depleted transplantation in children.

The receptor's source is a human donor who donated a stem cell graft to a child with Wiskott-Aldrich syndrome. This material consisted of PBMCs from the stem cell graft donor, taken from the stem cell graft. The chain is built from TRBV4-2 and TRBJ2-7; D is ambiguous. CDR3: CASSLRPEYEQYF. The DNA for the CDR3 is TGTGCCAGCAGCCTTCGGCCCGAGTACGAGCAGTACTTC.